This T cell receptor beta chain derives from a study of Graves' ophthalmopathy and Graves' hyperthyroidism. As the template, RNA transcripts were used to amplify TCR beta CDR3 regions. First-round RT-PCR with HTBI primers preceded a second-round multiplex PCR. TCRdb ran MiXCR on the multiplex PCR reads and lists one entry per CDR3 protein. The table shows approximately 37,000 distinct CDR3 sequences, with around 50% occurring only once. The CDR3 runs 13 residues. The germline CDR1 and CDR2 sequences are DFQATT and SNEGSKA (reference sequence). V shed 7 bases and J shed 4 bases, with 17 bases lying between them. This clonotype is medium-sized (0.01 to 0.1%) by share. The antigen is undetermined. Notes on the study in general: The model flagged ophthalmopathy progression at approximately 70% sensitivity and 72% to 80% specificity. Stable hyperthyroidism and ophthalmopathy were told apart by a 13-signature model, which achieved roughly 90% sensitivity and over 65% specificity.

Additional autoimmune diseases, uncontrolled infections, pregnancy or lactation disqualified patients. Diagnosis used clinical symptoms, serum thyroxine, TRAb, thyroid ultrasound and orbital computed tomography. The V and J genes are TRBV20-1 and TRBJ2-7, with D possibly matching TRBD1 (6 bases). This TCR was sampled from an adult man with Graves' ophthalmopathy. Sequenced input: peripheral blood. The CDR3 region is CSVTGRGLYEQYF. For the CDR3, the DNA is TGCAGTGTTACAGGGAGAGGCCTTTACGAGCAGTACTTC.